A selection of T cell receptor beta chains follows, all from one sample in a study of naive and memory T cell subsets. TCRdb recomputed calls from the UMI-ligation and nested PCR reads with MiXCR, one row per CDR3 protein. Seen here are some 82,000 distinct CDR3 sequences, roughly 9.3% observed once, and the top ten hold around 1.3%. Sequencing was done on a sample of naive CD8+ T cells from blood. The receptors were gathered from a human donor in good health. The CDR3 runs from the conserved cysteine through the conserved F or W. The D gene is left open where the match is weak. Some rows mark clone size as missing; the rest say once, few, many or name a class of expanded clone.

>.|many|TRBJ1-5|TRBV10-3
CAISESMGQPQHF
TGTGCCATCAGTGAGTCGATGGGTCAGCCCCAGCATTTT
>.|.|TRBJ2-3|TRBV5-4
CASSRGTGTSTDTQYF
TGTGCCAGCAGCAGAGGGACCGGGACATCCACAGATACGCAGTATTTT
>.|.|TRBJ1-1|TRBV20-1
CSARGGWANTEAFF
TGCAGTGCTAGAGGGGGTTGGGCCAACACTGAAGCTTTCTTT
>.|many|TRBJ2-7|TRBV14
CASSQAGGNYEQYF
TGTGCCAGCAGCCAAGCGGGCGGAAACTACGAGCAGTACTTC
>TRBD1|many|TRBJ2-1|TRBV12-3/TRBV12-4
CASTPGTAPNEQFF
TGTGCCAGCACCCCAGGGACAGCTCCCAATGAGCAGTTCTTC
>.|.|TRBJ2-1|TRBV6-2/TRBV6-3
CASSLGAGVGEQFF
TGTGCCAGCAGTTTGGGGGCGGGGGTCGGAGAGCAGTTCTTC
>TRBD2|few|TRBJ2-1|TRBV7-3
CASSLNAGGYNEQFF
TGTGCCAGCAGCTTAAATGCGGGAGGCTACAATGAGCAGTTCTTC
>.|many|TRBJ2-4|TRBV28
CASTSPRQGENIQYF
TGTGCCAGCACCTCCCCGCGGCAAGGAGAAAACATTCAGTACTTC
>TRBD2|.|TRBJ2-5|TRBV7-9
CASSSGLAVPWKTQYF
TGTGCCAGCAGCTCCGGACTAGCGGTACCCTGGAAGACCCAGTACTTC
>.|.|TRBJ1-3|TRBV11-2
CASSFLQLGGRISGNTIYF
TGTGCCAGCAGCTTCTTGCAGCTAGGGGGGCGGATCTCTGGAAACACCATATATTTT
>.|few|TRBJ2-3|TRBV28
CATRSVLSPDTQYF
TGTGCCACCCGTTCGGTTCTCTCCCCAGATACGCAGTATTTT
>.|.|TRBJ1-3|TRBV27
CASVTYGGSGNTIYF
TGTGCCAGCGTGACATACGGGGGCTCTGGAAACACCATATATTTT
>.|many|TRBJ1-2|TRBV29-1
CSVEDREMGYTF
TGCAGCGTTGAAGACAGGGAAATGGGCTACACCTTC
>.|.|TRBJ1-2|TRBV11-2
CASSTKYRPDHGYTF
TGTGCCAGCAGCACGAAGTACAGACCTGACCATGGCTACACCTTC
>.|.|TRBJ1-1|TRBV9
CASSTHPGGENTEAFF
TGTGCCAGCAGTACACATCCCGGGGGCGAGAACACTGAAGCTTTCTTT
>TRBD2|.|TRBJ2-2|TRBV9
CASGRSGDLFF
TGTGCCAGCGGTCGAAGCGGGGATCTGTTTTTT
>.|.|TRBJ1-5|TRBV12-3/TRBV12-4
CASGQPQHF
TGTGCCAGCGGTCAGCCCCAGCATTTT
>TRBD1|few|TRBJ1-1|TRBV9
CASSIAPGQRNTEAFF
TGTGCCAGCAGCATAGCTCCGGGACAGCGAAACACTGAAGCTTTCTTT
>TRBD2|.|TRBJ2-5|TRBV30
CAWSHYGSGSETQYF
TGTGCCTGGAGTCACTATGGTAGCGGGAGCGAGACCCAGTACTTC
>.|few|TRBJ2-6|TRBV29-1
CSVDKGGGANVLTF
TGCAGCGTTGATAAGGGAGGTGGGGCCAACGTCCTGACTTTC
>TRBD2|many|TRBJ2-3|TRBV6-6
CASSTSVGTDTQYF
TGTGCCAGCAGTACTAGCGTAGGAACAGATACGCAGTATTTT
>.|few|TRBJ1-1|TRBV7-9
CASSLGITEAFF
TGTGCCAGCAGCTTAGGAATAACTGAAGCTTTCTTT
>TRBD2|many|TRBJ2-1|TRBV20-1
CSASRLAGGDYNEQFF
TGCAGTGCTAGCAGGCTAGCGGGAGGGGACTACAATGAGCAGTTCTTC
>.|.|TRBJ2-7|TRBV19
CASSPGPQYEQYF
TGTGCCAGTAGCCCGGGACCCCAATACGAGCAGTACTTC
>TRBD2|few|TRBJ2-2|TRBV29-1
CSVELAGGAATGELFF
TGCAGCGTTGAACTAGCGGGAGGGGCGGCTACCGGGGAGCTGTTTTTT
>.|few|TRBJ2-2|TRBV27
CASSTNRVMNTGELFF
TGTGCCAGCAGTACTAACAGGGTAATGAACACCGGGGAGCTGTTTTTT
>.|.|TRBJ2-1|TRBV3-1
CASSPRAVYNEQFF
TGTGCCAGCAGCCCCCGGGCGGTATACAATGAGCAGTTCTTC
>TRBD1|.|TRBJ2-1|TRBV12-5
CASAGTGGRDEQFF
TGTGCTAGTGCGGGGACAGGTGGTCGGGATGAGCAGTTCTTC
>.|.|TRBJ1-4|TRBV5-6
CASSGAGFSLDEKLFF
TGTGCCAGCAGCGGAGCAGGGTTTTCCCTCGATGAAAAACTGTTTTTT
>TRBD2|many|TRBJ2-7|TRBV27
CASSLAGWDEQYF
TGTGCCAGCAGTCTAGCGGGATGGGACGAGCAGTACTTC
>.|few|TRBJ2-1|TRBV28
CASSPRLHEQFF
TGTGCCAGCAGTCCCCGCCTCCATGAGCAGTTCTTC
>.|.|TRBJ2-1|TRBV6-2/TRBV6-3
CASSYPVDEQFF
TGTGCCAGCAGTTACCCGGTTGACGAGCAGTTCTTC
>TRBD2|many|TRBJ2-1|TRBV20-1
CSARDREREEDNEQFF
TGCAGTGCTAGAGATCGGGAGCGGGAGGAAGACAATGAGCAGTTCTTC
>TRBD2|many|TRBJ2-3|TRBV3-1
CASSQVKLAGGTYTDTQYF
TGTGCCAGCAGCCAAGTTAAACTAGCGGGAGGAACTTACACAGATACGCAGTATTTT
>.|few|TRBJ2-7|TRBV10-3
CAISESEYVSRRGPYEQYF
TGTGCCATCAGTGAGTCTGAGTACGTGTCGAGGAGGGGGCCTTACGAGCAGTACTTC
>TRBD1|few|TRBJ2-7|TRBV7-9
CASSSQGADSYEQYF
TGTGCCAGCAGCTCCCAGGGGGCCGACTCCTACGAGCAGTACTTC
>TRBD1|.|TRBJ1-2|TRBV20-1
CSARGQGFINYGYTF
TGCAGTGCTAGGGGACAGGGTTTTATAAACTATGGCTACACCTTC